The present TCR beta chain was sequenced within a study of blood T cell repertoires in COVID-19. Produced via immunoSEQ multiplex PCR; TCRdb's table is partial and in-frame only. The data contain roughly 200,000 clones, 85% to 90% of them singletons. This clone occurred once. Germline loops: CDR1 KGHDR, CDR2 SFDVKD. V shed 3 bases and J 7 bases; nucleotides not matched to a gene: 6. The CDR3 has 15 amino acids. The sample consisted of PBMCs or T cells enriched from blood (not recorded which). V usage is TRBV24-1 and J usage is TRBJ2-1; 9 nucleotides line up with TRBD1. The sequence derives from a man aged 25-45 years who had recovered from COVID-19. The CDR3 sequence: CATSDAGTGLNEQFF. CDR3 nucleotide sequence: TGTGCCACCAGTGATGCCGGGACAGGGCTGAATGAGCAGTTCTTC.